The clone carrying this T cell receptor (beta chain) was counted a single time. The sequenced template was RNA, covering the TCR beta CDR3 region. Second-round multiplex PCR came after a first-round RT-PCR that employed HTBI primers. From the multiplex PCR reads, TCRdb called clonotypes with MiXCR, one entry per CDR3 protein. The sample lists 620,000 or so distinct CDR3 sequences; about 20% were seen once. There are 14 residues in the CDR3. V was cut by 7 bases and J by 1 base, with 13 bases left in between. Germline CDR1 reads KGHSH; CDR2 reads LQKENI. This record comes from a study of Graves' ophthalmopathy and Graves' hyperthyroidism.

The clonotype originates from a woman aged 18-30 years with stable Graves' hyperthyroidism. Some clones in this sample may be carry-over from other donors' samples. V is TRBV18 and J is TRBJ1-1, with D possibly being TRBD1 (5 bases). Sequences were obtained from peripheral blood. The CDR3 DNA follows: TGTGCCAGCTTGGGACTTTTGGGGAACACTGAAGCTTTCTTT. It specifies CASLGLLGNTEAFF.